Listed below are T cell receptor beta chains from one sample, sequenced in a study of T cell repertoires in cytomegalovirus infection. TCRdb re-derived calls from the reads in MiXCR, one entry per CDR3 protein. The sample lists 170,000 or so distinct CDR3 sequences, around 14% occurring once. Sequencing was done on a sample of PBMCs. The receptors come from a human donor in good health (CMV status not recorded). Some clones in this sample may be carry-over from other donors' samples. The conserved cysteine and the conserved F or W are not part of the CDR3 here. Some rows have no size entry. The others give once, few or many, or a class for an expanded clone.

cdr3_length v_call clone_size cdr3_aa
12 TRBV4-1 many ASSYRDREDEQF
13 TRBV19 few ASSSRPNGNGELF
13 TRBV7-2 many ASSLDRVGNQPQH
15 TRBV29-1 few SVVSRARTGENYGYT
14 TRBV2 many ASRSTGGALNTEAF
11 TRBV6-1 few ASRNRANTEAF
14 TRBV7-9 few ASSLWAGRTGYGYT
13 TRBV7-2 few ASSSTGSNYNEQF
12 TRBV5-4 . ASSFSSGSTEAF
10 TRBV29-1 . SVEARGNEQY
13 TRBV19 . ASSTPGLVNTEAF